A selection of T cell receptor beta chains follows, all from one sample in a study of T cell repertoires in cytomegalovirus infection. In TCRdb, the reads were re-called with MiXCR into one record per CDR3 protein. Here the sample spans approximately 600,000 distinct CDR3 sequences, 40% being singletons. For these receptors, no antigen is known. Here the sequenced sample was cultured PBMCs, taken from culture after CMV antigen stimulation. The source is a human donor in good health (CMV status not recorded). Some clones in this sample may be carry-over from other donors' samples. The CDR3 runs from the conserved cysteine through the conserved F or W. Each record gives: clone size, D gene, CDR3 length, V gene, J gene, CDR3 protein, CDR3 DNA. A D gene is named only where the DNA matches it firmly. A row's size may be missing; if present it is once, few, many or a size class.

>NA|NA|13|TRBV7-6|TRBJ2-5
CASSGNYQETQYF
TGTGCCAGCAGCGGAAACTACCAAGAGACCCAGTACTTC
>few|TRBD1|13|TRBV20-1|TRBJ2-7
CSATRDRAYEQYF
TGCAGTGCTACCCGGGACAGGGCCTACGAGCAGTACTTC
>few|NA|13|TRBV6-8|TRBJ2-1
CASRAEENNEQFF
TGTGCCAGCCGGGCCGAGGAAAACAATGAGCAGTTCTTC
>NA|NA|14|TRBV20-1|TRBJ1-1
CSAKPGLRNTEAFF
TGCAGTGCCAAGCCGGGGCTTAGGAACACTGAAGCTTTCTTT
>few|NA|13|TRBV5-1|TRBJ2-5
CASSFEGGETQYF
TGCGCCAGCAGCTTTGAAGGGGGGGAGACCCAGTACTTC
>NA|NA|10|TRBV20-1|TRBJ1-2
CSGGVDGYTF
TGCAGCGGGGGAGTTGATGGCTACACCTTC
>NA|NA|13|TRBV12-3/TRBV12-4|TRBJ1-1
CASSFAGSTEAFF
TGTGCCAGCAGTTTTGCGGGAAGTACTGAAGCTTTCTTT
>NA|NA|13|TRBV6-2/TRBV6-3|TRBJ2-5
CASMGRKGETQYF
TGTGCCAGCATGGGCAGGAAAGGGGAGACCCAGTACTTC
>NA|TRBD2|17|TRBV4-3|TRBJ2-1
CASSQVSGLAGFDEQFF
TGCGCCAGCAGCCAAGTGAGTGGCCTAGCGGGGTTCGATGAGCAGTTCTTC
>few|TRBD1|15|TRBV7-9|TRBJ2-5
CASSPGQGASKTQYF
TGTGCCAGCAGCCCGGGACAGGGGGCCTCCAAGACCCAGTACTTC
>NA|NA|15|TRBV9|TRBJ2-1
CASSPRGYTKNEQFF
TGTGCCAGCAGCCCCCGGGGCTACACGAAAAATGAGCAGTTCTTC
>many|TRBD2|18|TRBV7-8|TRBJ2-7
CASSLVAGVYSATYEQYF
TGTGCCAGCAGCTTAGTCGCGGGGGTCTACTCGGCTACCTACGAGCAGTACTTC
>NA|NA|14|TRBV5-6|TRBJ1-2
CASDLMGHRYGYTF
TGTGCCAGCGACTTGATGGGACACCGCTATGGCTACACCTTC
>NA|NA|14|TRBV2|TRBJ1-2
CASSEVQGNYGYTF
TGTGCCAGCAGTGAAGTTCAGGGAAACTATGGCTACACCTTC
>NA|NA|14|TRBV18|TRBJ1-1
CASSGAVENTEAFF
TGTGCCAGCTCAGGGGCGGTTGAGAACACTGAAGCTTTCTTT
>NA|TRBD1|14|TRBV27|TRBJ1-1
CASSPGQAATEAFF
TGTGCCAGCAGCCCGGGACAGGCTGCCACTGAAGCTTTCTTT
>NA|NA|17|TRBV28|TRBJ2-7
CASSPGGGGQAQYEQYF
TGTGCCAGCAGTCCAGGGGGGGGGGGACAGGCGCAGTACGAGCAGTACTTC
>few|NA|14|TRBV3-1|TRBJ1-6
CASSQGVYNSPLHF
TGTGCCAGCAGCCAAGGAGTATATAATTCACCCCTCCACTTT
>few|NA|15|TRBV20-1|TRBJ2-5
CSAPRRAVMAETQYF
TGCAGTGCTCCCCGTAGGGCTGTGATGGCGGAGACCCAGTACTTC
>NA|TRBD2|14|TRBV2|TRBJ2-1
CASTRTSAYNEQFF
TGTGCCAGCACACGGACTAGCGCCTACAATGAGCAGTTCTTC
>few|NA|14|TRBV12-3/TRBV12-4|TRBJ1-2
CASSPSGTNYGYTF
TGTGCCAGCAGTCCCTCCGGGACAAACTATGGCTACACCTTC
>NA|NA|15|TRBV5-4|TRBJ2-1
CASSFQGGAEVEQFF
TGTGCCAGCAGCTTTCAAGGGGGGGCCGAGGTCGAGCAGTTCTTC
>NA|NA|13|TRBV11-2|TRBJ1-2
CASSLQPNYGYTF
TGTGCCAGCAGCTTACAGCCTAACTATGGCTACACCTTC
>few|NA|13|TRBV11-2|TRBJ2-1
CASSPGSHNEQFF
TGTGCCAGCAGCCCCGGCAGCCACAATGAGCAGTTCTTC
>NA|NA|13|TRBV6-2/TRBV6-3|TRBJ2-7
CASSYGGSFEQYF
TGTGCCAGCAGTTACGGGGGATCCTTCGAGCAGTACTTC
>NA|NA|13|TRBV18|TRBJ2-1
CASSPAGTSEQFF
TGTGCCAGCTCACCCGCGGGGACCTCTGAGCAGTTCTTC
>NA|NA|15|TRBV19|TRBJ1-2
CASSIRPRGDYGYTF
TGTGCCAGTAGTATTCGACCCCGGGGGGACTATGGCTACACCTTC
>NA|NA|14|TRBV28|TRBJ2-5
CASPPSGAPETQYF
TGTGCCAGCCCCCCTTCGGGGGCCCCAGAGACCCAGTACTTC
>NA|NA|12|TRBV7-8|TRBJ2-3
CASSKTADTQYF
TGTGCCAGCAGCAAGACTGCGGATACGCAGTATTTT
>NA|NA|22|TRBV20-1|TRBJ1-5
CSARRASIAHQDPPGNNQPQHF
TGCAGTGCCCGAAGGGCGAGTATAGCCCACCAAGACCCTCCGGGAAACAATCAGCCCCAGCATTTT
>NA|NA|13|TRBV20-1|TRBJ2-7
CSVSRRSFREQYF
TGCAGTGTCAGTCGGAGGTCCTTTCGCGAGCAGTACTTC
>few|TRBD2|14|TRBV30|TRBJ2-1
CAWSRLAGNNEQFF
TGTGCCTGGAGTAGACTAGCGGGAAACAATGAGCAGTTCTTC
>NA|NA|15|TRBV5-3|TRBJ2-2
CASSDDRPNTGELFF
TGTGCCAGCAGCGATGACAGGCCAAACACCGGGGAGCTGTTTTTT
>few|TRBD1|14|TRBV7-8|TRBJ1-6
CASSQSGGANKPNF
TGTGCCAGCAGCCAGTCAGGGGGCGCGAATAAGCCGAACTTT
>NA|NA|13|TRBV30|TRBJ2-1
CAWSGALRNEQFF
TGTGCCTGGAGTGGAGCGCTGCGCAATGAGCAGTTCTTC
>NA|TRBD1|13|TRBV7-9|TRBJ2-7
CASSKGQGFEQYF
TGTGCCAGCAGCAAGGGACAGGGGTTCGAGCAGTACTTC
>few|NA|12|TRBV2|TRBJ1-1
CASIPLNTEAFF
TGTGCCAGCATTCCCTTGAACACTGAAGCTTTCTTT
>many|TRBD1|15|TRBV7-8|TRBJ2-3
CASTPEDRLPDTQYF
TGTGCCAGCACCCCCGAGGACAGGTTACCAGATACGCAGTATTTT
>NA|NA|14|TRBV28|TRBJ1-1
CASSLPGINTEAFF
TGTGCCAGCAGTTTACCCGGAATTAACACTGAAGCTTTCTTT
>NA|TRBD2|15|TRBV12-3/TRBV12-4|TRBJ2-3
CASSLTGTRFDTQYF
TGTGCCAGCAGTCTTACCGGGACTAGATTTGATACGCAGTATTTT
>few|TRBD1|15|TRBV23-1|TRBJ1-4
CASSHGTGRNEKLFF
TGCGCCAGCAGTCATGGGACAGGCCGAAATGAAAAACTGTTTTTT
>NA|NA|16|TRBV5-1|TRBJ2-1
CASSSLGQGSYNEQFF
TGCGCCAGCAGCTCGCTTGGGCAGGGATCCTACAATGAGCAGTTCTTC
>NA|NA|9|TRBV11-3|TRBJ1-5
CASKTPQHF
TGTGCCAGCAAGACGCCCCAGCATTTT
>few|TRBD1|13|TRBV12-3/TRBV12-4|TRBJ2-1
CASSGQAHNEQFF
TGTGCCAGCAGTGGACAGGCCCACAATGAGCAGTTCTTC